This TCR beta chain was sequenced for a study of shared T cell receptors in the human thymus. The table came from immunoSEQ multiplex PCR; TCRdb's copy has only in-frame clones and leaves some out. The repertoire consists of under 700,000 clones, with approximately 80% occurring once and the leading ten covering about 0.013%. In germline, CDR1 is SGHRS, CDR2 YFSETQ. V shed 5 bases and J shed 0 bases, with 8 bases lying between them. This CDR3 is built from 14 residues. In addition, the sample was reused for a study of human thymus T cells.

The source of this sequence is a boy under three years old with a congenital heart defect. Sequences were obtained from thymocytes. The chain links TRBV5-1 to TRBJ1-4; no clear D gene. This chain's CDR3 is CASREGATNEKLFF. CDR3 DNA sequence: TGCGCCAGCAGGGAGGGAGCAACTAATGAAAAACTGTTTTTT.